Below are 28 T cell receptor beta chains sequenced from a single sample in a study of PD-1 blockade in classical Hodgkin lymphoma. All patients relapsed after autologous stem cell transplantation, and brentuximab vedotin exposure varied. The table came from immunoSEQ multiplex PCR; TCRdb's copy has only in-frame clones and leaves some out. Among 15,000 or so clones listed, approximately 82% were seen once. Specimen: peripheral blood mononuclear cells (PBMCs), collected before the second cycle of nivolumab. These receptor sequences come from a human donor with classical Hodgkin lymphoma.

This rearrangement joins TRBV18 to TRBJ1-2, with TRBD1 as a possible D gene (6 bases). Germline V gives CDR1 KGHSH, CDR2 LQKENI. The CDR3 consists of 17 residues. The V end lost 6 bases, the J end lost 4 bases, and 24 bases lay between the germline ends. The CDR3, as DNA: TGTGCCAGCTCCCTACCTCGAGGGGGGGGCAAGGTCTATGGCTACACCTTC. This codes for CASSLPRGGGKVYGYTF.

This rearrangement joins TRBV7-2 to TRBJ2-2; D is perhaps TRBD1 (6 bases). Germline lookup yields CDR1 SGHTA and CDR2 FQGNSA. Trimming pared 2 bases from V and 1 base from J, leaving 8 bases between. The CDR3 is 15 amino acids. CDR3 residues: CASSLRGRNTGELFF. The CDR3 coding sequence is TGTGCCAGCAGCTTAAGGGGGAGGAACACCGGGGAGCTGTTTTTT.

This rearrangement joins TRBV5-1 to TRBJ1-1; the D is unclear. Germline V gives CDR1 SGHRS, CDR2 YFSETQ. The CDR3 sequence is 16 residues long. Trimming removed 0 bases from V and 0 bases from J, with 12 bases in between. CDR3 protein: CASSLGVAQMNTEAFF. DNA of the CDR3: TGCGCCAGCAGCTTGGGGGTCGCACAGATGAACACTGAAGCTTTCTTT.

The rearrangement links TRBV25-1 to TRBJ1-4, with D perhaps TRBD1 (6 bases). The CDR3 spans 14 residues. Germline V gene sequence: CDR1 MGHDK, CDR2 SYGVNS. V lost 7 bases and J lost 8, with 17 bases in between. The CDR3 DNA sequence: TGTGCCAGCACCGGACGAGGGACATTCGAAAAACTGTTTTTT. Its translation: CASTGRGTFEKLFF.

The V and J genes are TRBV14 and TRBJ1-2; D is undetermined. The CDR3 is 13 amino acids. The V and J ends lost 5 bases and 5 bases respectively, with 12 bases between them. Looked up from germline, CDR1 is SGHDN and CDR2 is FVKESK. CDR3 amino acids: CASSGDIGYGYTF. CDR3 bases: TGTGCCAGCAGCGGGGATATCGGGTATGGCTACACCTTC.

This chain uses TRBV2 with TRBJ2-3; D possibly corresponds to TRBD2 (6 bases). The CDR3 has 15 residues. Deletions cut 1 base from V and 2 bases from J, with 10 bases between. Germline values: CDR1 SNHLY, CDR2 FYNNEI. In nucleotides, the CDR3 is TGTGCCAGCAGTGAAGTCGCGGACTACACAGATACGCAGTATTTT. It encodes CASSEVADYTDTQYF.

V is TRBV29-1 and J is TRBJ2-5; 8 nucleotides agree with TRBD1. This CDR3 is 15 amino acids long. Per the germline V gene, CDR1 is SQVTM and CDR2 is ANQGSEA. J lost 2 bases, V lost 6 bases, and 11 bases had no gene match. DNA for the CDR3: TGCAGCGTGCTCGGGACAGGTTGGTTTCAAGAGACCCAGTACTTC. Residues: CSVLGTGWFQETQYF.

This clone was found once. CDR3 nucleotide sequence: TGTGCTAGTGGTTTGAGCCGGACTGAAGCTTTCTTT. Its translation is CASGLSRTEAFF. The chain uses TRBV12-5 and TRBJ1-1; D ambiguous. This CDR3 is built from 12 residues. Germline V CDR1 and CDR2: LGHNT, FRNRAP. The V gene lost 2 bases and the J gene lost 5 bases, with 6 bases spanning the gap.

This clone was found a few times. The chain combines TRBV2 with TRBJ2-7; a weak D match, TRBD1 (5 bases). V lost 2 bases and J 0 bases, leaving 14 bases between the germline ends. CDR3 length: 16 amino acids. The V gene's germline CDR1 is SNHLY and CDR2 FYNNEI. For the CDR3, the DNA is TGTGCCAGCAGTGAACGGATTTCAGGGCCCTCCTACGAGCAGTACTTC. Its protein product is CASSERISGPSYEQYF.

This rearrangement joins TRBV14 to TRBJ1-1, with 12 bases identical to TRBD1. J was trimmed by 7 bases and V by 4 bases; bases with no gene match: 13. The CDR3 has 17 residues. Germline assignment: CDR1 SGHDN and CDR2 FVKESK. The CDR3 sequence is CASSPSAGTGGSSEAFF. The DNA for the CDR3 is TGTGCCAGCAGCCCCTCGGCCGGGACAGGGGGCTCCAGTGAAGCTTTCTTT.

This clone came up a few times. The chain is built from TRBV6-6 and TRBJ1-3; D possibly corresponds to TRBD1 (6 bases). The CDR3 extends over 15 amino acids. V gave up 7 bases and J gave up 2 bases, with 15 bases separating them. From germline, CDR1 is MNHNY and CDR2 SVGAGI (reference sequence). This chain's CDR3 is CASTPLRGPGNTIYF. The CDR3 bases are TGTGCCAGCACCCCCTTGCGGGGGCCTGGAAACACCATATATTTT.

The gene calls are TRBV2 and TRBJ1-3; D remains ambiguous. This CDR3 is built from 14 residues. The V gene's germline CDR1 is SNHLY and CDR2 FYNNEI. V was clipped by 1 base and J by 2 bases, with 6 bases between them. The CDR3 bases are TGTGCCAGCAGTGAAGGCCAGCCTGGAAACACCATATATTTT. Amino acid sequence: CASSEGQPGNTIYF.

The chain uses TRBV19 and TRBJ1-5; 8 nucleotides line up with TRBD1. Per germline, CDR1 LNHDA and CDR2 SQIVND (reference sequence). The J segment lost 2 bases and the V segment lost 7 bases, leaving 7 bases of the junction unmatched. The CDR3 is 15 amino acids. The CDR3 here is CASIRTGQGNQPQHF. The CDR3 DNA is TGTGCCAGTATTCGGACGGGACAGGGCAATCAGCCCCAGCATTTT. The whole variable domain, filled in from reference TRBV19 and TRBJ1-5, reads DGGITQSPKYLFRKEGQNVTLSCEQNLNHDAMYWYRQDPGQGLRLIYYSQIVNDFQKGDIAEGYSVSREKKESFPLTVTSAQKNPTAFYLCASIRTGQGNQPQHFGDGTRLSIL.

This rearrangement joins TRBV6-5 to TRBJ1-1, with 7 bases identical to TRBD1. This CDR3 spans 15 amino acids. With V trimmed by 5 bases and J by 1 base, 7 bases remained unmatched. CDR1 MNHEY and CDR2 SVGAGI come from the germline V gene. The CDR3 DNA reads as TGTGCCAGCAGTACTCAGGGGGTGAGGAACACTGAAGCTTTCTTT. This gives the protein CASSTQGVRNTEAFF.

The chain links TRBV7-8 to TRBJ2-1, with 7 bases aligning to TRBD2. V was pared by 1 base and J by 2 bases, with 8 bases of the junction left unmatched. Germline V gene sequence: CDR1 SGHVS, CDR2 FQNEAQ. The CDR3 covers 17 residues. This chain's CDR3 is CASSLGERGRPYNEQFF. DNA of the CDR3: TGTGCCAGCAGCTTAGGCGAGCGGGGACGTCCCTACAATGAGCAGTTCTTC.

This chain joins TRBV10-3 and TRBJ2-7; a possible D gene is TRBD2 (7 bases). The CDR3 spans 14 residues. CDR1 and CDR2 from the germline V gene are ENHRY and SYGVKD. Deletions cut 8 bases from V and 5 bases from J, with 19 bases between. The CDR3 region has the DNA TGTGCCATCTCGATCGGGGGGCGAGAGAACGAGCAGTACTTC. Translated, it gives CAISIGGRENEQYF.

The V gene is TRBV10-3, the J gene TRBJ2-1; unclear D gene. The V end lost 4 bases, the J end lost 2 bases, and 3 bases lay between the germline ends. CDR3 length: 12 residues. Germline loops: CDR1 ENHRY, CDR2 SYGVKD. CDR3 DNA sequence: TGTGCCATCAGTGCCCCCTACAATGAGCAGTTCTTC. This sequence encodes CAISAPYNEQFF.

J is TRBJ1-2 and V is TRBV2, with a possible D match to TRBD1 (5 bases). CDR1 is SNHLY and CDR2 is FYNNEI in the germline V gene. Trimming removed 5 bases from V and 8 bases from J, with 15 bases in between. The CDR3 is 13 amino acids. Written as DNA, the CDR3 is TGTGCCAGCAGTCTCGGGACCCAGCAAGGCTACACCTTC. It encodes CASSLGTQQGYTF.

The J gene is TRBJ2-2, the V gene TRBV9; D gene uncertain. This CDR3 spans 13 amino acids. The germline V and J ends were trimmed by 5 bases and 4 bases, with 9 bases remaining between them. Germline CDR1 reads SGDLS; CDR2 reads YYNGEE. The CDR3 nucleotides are TGTGCCAGCAGTTACTTCGGCACCGGGGAGCTGTTTTTT. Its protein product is CASSYFGTGELFF. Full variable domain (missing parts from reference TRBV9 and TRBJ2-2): DSGVTQTPKHLITATGQRVTLRCSPRSGDLSVYWYQQSLDQGLQFLIQYYNGEERAKGNILERFSAQQFPDLHSELNLSSLELGDSALYFCASSYFGTGELFFGEGSRLTVL.

DNA of the CDR3: TGCGCCAGCAGCCAAGATAGACGGCCGGTCAACTATGGCTACACCTTC. Residues: CASSQDRRPVNYGYTF. The rearrangement joins TRBV4-1 to TRBJ1-2; D is unclear. Germline V gene data show CDR1 as MGHRA and CDR2 as YSYEKL. Trimming left V 0 bases short and J 2 bases short, with 13 bases between. This CDR3 is built from 16 residues.

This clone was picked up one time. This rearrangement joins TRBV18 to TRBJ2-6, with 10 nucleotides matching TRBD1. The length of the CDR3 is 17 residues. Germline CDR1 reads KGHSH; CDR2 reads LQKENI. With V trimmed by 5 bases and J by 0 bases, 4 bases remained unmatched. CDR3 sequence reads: CASSSRDRGSGANVLTF. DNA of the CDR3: TGTGCCAGCTCATCCCGGGACAGGGGCTCTGGGGCCAACGTCCTGACTTTC.

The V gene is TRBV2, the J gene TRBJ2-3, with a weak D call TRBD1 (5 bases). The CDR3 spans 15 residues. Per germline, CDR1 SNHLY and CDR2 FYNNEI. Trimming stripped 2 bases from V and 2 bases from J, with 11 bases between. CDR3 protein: CASSESSGSTDTQYF. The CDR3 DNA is TGTGCCAGCAGTGAATCGTCAGGGTCCACAGATACGCAGTATTTT.

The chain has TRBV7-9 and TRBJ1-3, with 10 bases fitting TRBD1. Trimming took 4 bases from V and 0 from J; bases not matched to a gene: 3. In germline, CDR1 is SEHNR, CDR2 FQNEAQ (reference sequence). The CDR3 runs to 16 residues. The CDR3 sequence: CASSSGQGYSGNTIYF. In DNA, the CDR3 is TGTGCCAGCAGCTCGGGACAGGGGTACTCTGGAAACACCATATATTTT.

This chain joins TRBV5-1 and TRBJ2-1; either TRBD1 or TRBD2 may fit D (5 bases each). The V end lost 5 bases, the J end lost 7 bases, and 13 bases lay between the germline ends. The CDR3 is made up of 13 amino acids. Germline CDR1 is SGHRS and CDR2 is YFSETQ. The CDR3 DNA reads TGCGCCAGCAGGTCTCTGGGGGAGAATGAGCAGTTCTTC. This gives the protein CASRSLGENEQFF. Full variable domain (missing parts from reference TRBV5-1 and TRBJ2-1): KAGVTQTPRYLIKTRGQQVTLSCSPISGHRSVSWYQQTPGQGLQFLFEYFSETQRNKGNFPGRFSGRQFSNSRSEMNVSTLELGDSALYLCASRSLGENEQFFGPGTRLTVL.

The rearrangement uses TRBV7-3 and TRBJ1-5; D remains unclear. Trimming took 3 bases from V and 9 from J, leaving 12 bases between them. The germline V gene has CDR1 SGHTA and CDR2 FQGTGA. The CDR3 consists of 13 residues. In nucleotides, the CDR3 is TGTGCCAGCAGCTTTGGGGAGGAGGGGCCCCAGCATTTT. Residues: CASSFGEEGPQHF.

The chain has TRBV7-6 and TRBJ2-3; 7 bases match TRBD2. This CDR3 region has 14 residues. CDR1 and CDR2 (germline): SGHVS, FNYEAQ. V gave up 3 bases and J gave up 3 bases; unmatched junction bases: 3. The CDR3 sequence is CASSFGGGTDTQYF. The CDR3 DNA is TGTGCCAGCAGCTTTGGCGGGGGTACAGATACGCAGTATTTT.

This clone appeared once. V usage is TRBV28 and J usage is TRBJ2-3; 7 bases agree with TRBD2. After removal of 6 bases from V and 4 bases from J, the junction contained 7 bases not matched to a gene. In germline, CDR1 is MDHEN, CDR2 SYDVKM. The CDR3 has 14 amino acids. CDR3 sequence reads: CASSGTTSPDTQYF. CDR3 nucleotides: TGTGCCAGCAGCGGAACGACTAGCCCAGATACGCAGTATTTT.

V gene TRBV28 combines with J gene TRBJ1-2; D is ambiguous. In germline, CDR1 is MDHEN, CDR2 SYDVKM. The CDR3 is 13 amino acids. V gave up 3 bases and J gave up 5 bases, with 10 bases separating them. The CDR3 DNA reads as TGTGCCAGCAGTTTGCCGTTACCTTATGGCTACACCTTC. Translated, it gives CASSLPLPYGYTF.